The 2 T cell receptor beta chains below all came from one sample that was sequenced in a study of PD-L1 blockade in urothelial cancer (dated by TCRdb to between 2016 and 2019). Library prep was done by the immunoSEQ multiplex PCR assay. This immuneACCESS table, as held by TCRdb, lists in-frame sequences with V and J called but not all clones. Of the missing ones, under half trace to an unresolved V gene in checked studies; the others have no known cause. The sample table records about 100,000 clones; 91% of these occur just once. In total, the top ten clones hold over 0.8% of the sample. The sample was PBMCs, taken around atezolizumab (anti-PD-L1) treatment. The receptors here all came from a woman older than 75 with urothelial cancer.

V usage is TRBV11-3 and J usage is TRBJ2-7; tentative D call: TRBD1 (6 bases). Germline loops: CDR1 SGHNT, CDR2 YENEEA. Trimming shortened V by 2 bases and J by 4 bases, and 12 bases separated the two germline ends. The CDR3 has 14 residues. CDR3 in amino acids: CASSLRGHTYEQYF. CDR3 coding DNA: TGTGCCAGCAGCTTAAGGGGACACACTTACGAGCAGTACTTC.

The V gene is TRBV2, the J gene TRBJ1-2, with D possibly being TRBD1 (5 bases). V gave up 6 bases and J gave up 3 bases, with 17 bases separating them. Germline V gives CDR1 SNHLY, CDR2 FYNNEI. There are 15 residues in the CDR3. The CDR3 region has the DNA TGTGCCAGCAGCCCAACCTTCCAGGGCGACTATGGCTACACCTTC. Its protein product is CASSPTFQGDYGYTF. Based on the CDR3 plus reference TRBV2 and TRBJ1-2, the full variable domain is EPEVTQTPSHQVTQMGQEVILRCVPISNHLYFYWYRQILGQKVEFLVSFYNNEISEKSEIFDDQFSVERPDGSNFTLKIRSTKLEDSAMYFCASSPTFQGDYGYTFGSGTRLTVV.